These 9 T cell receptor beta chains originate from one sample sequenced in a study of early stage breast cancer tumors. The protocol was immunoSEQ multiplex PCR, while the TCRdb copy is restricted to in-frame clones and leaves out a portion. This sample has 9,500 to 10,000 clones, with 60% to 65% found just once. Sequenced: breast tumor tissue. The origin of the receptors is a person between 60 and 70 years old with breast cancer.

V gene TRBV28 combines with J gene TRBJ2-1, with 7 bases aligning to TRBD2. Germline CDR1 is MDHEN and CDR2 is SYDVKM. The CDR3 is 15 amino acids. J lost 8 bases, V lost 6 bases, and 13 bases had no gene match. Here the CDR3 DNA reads TGTGCCAGCAGCGAGGACAACCGGGGGAGGGATGAGCAGTTCTTC. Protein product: CASSEDNRGRDEQFF.

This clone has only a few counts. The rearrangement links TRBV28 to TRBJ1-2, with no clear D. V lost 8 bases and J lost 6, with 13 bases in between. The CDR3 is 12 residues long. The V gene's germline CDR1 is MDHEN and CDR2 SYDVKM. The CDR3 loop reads CASFGRGNGYTF. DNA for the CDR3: TGTGCCAGCTTTGGTCGAGGGAATGGCTACACCTTC.

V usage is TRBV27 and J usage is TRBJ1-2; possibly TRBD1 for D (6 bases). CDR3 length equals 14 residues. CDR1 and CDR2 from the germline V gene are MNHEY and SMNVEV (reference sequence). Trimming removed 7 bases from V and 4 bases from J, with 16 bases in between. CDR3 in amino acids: CASTPSTGSYGYTF. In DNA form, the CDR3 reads TGTGCCAGCACCCCATCAACAGGGTCCTATGGCTACACCTTC.

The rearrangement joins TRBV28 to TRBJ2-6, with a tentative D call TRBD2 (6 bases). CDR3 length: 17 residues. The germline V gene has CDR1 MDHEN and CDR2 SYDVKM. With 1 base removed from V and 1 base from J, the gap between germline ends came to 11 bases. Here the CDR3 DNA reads TGTGCCAGCAGTTTATTCCGGGGACTTTCTGGGGCCAACGTCCTGACTTTC. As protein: CASSLFRGLSGANVLTF.

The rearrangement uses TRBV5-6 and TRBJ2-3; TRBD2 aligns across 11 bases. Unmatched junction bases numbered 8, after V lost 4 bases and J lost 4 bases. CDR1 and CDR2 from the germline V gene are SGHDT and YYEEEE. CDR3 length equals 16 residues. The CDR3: CASSDPGLAVSDTQYF. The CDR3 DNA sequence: TGTGCCAGCAGCGACCCGGGACTAGCGGTCTCAGATACGCAGTATTTT.

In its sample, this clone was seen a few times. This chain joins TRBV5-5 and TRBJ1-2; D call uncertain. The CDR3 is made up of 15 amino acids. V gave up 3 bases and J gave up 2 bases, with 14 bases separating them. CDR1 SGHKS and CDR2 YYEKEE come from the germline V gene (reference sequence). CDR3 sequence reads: CASSSTTTGNYGYTF. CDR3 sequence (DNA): TGTGCCAGCAGCTCCACTACGACGGGGAACTATGGCTACACCTTC. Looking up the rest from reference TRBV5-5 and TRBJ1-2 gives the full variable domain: DAGVTQSPTHLIKTRGQQVTLRCSPISGHKSVSWYQQVLGQGPQFIFQYYEKEERGRGNFPDRFSARQFPNYSSELNVNALLLGDSALYLCASSSTTTGNYGYTFGSGTRLTVV.

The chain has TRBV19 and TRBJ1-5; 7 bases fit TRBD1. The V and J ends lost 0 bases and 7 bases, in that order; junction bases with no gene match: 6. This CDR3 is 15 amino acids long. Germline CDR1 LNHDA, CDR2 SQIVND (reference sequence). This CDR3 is CASSIEQGPRQPQHF. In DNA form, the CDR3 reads TGTGCCAGTAGTATAGAACAGGGGCCACGCCAGCCCCAGCATTTT.

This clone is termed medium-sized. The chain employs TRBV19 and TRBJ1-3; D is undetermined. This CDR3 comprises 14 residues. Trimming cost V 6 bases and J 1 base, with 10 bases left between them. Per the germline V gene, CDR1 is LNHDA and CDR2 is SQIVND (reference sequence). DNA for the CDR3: TGTGCCAGTAGAATCGGTGGGTCTGGAAACACCATATATTTT. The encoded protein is CASRIGGSGNTIYF.

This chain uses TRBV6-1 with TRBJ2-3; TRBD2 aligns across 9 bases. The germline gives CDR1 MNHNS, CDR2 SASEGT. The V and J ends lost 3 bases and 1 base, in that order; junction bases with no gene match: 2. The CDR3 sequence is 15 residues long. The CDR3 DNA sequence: TGTGCCAGCAGTGAGGAGCGGGGGGGCACAGATACGCAGTATTTT. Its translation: CASSEERGGTDTQYF.